These T cell receptor beta chains were read from a single sample in a study of cytomegalovirus exposure and HLA in healthy donors. Repertoires were generated with immunoSEQ multiplex PCR, while TCRdb's copy carries only in-frame clones and drops some. Here the sample spans under 200,000 clones, roughly 85% being singletons. Sample: PBMCs. All receptors come from a woman aged 40-49 years in good health and CMV-seronegative. The CDR3 runs from the conserved cysteine through the conserved F or W. A D gene is named only where the DNA matches it firmly. The listing skips clone size in some rows; elsewhere it reads once, few, many or a size class.

. TRBJ2-7 TRBV7-3 . CASSPDSSYEQYF TGTGCCAGCAGCCCAGATTCGTCTTACGAGCAGTACTTC
TRBD1 TRBJ2-7 TRBV14 . CASSPGQGGEQYF TGTGCCAGCAGCCCCGGACAGGGAGGCGAGCAGTACTTC
. TRBJ2-5 TRBV7-3 once CASSLGLRETQYF TGTGCCAGCAGCTTAGGACTCCGAGAGACCCAGTACTTC
. TRBJ1-1 TRBV6-5 . CASSSEPNTEAFF TGTGCCAGCAGTAGTGAGCCTAACACTGAAGCTTTCTTT
. TRBJ1-3 TRBV15 . CATSRQGSSGNTIYF TGTGCCACCAGCAGACAGGGCTCCTCTGGAAACACCATATATTTT
TRBD1 TRBJ1-1 TRBV19 . CASKGAGGLTEAFF TGTGCCAGTAAAGGAGCAGGGGGTCTAACTGAAGCTTTCTTT
TRBD1 TRBJ1-1 TRBV14 . CASSPGQGTEAFF TGTGCCAGCAGCCCGGGACAGGGTACTGAAGCTTTCTTT
TRBD1 TRBJ2-7 TRBV9 . CASSGQGSYEQYF TGTGCCAGCAGCGGACAGGGAAGTTACGAGCAGTACTTC
. TRBJ2-3 TRBV19 . CASTSFSTDTQYF TGTGCCAGTACCTCTTTCAGCACAGATACGCAGTATTTT
. TRBJ1-1 TRBV25-1 . CASLQGNTEAFF TGTGCCAGCCTCCAGGGGAACACTGAAGCTTTCTTT